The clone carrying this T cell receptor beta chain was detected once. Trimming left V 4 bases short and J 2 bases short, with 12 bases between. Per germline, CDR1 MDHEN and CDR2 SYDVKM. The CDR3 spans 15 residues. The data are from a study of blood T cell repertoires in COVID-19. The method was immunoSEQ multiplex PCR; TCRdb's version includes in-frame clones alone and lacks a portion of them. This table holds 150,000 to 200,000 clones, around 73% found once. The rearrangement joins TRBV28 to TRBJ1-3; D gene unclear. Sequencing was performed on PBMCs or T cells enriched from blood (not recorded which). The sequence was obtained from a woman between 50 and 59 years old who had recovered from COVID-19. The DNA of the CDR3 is TGTGCCAGCAGTTCTCCCGAGTATACTGGAAACACCATATATTTT. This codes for CASSSPEYTGNTIYF.